This entry is about one T cell receptor beta chain. Its antigen is not identified. This entry comes from a study of monozygotic twins with cystic fibrosis. Points from the study as a whole: J usage was most co-twin-similar in 8 of 16 pairs, V in 13. Clonality was generally low (median about 0.01), higher in the most severe patients. Monozygotic CF twin pairs shared significantly more nucleotide-identical clonotypes than unrelated CF individuals did.

The CDR3 has 15 amino acids. Trimming left V 1 base short and J 6 bases short, with 12 bases between. The germline gives CDR1 SGHVS, CDR2 FNYEAQ. The assay was immunoSEQ multiplex PCR, and TCRdb's table has in-frame clones only and misses some. This table has approximately 13,000 clones, around 93% appearing once. Sample: blood. The J gene is TRBJ1-4, the V gene TRBV7-6; D gene uncertain. The receptor comes from a girl aged 2 to 9 with cystic fibrosis. The CDR3 coding sequence is TGTGCCAGCAGCTTAGAAGTGATAGGTGATGAAAAACTGTTTTTT. Translation gives CASSLEVIGDEKLFF. Full variable domain (missing parts from reference TRBV7-6 and TRBJ1-4): GAGVSQSPRYKVTKRGQDVALRCDPISGHVSLYWYRQALGQGPEFLTYFNYEAQQDKSGLPNDRFSAERPEGSISTLTIQRTEQRDSAMYRCASSLEVIGDEKLFFGSGTQLSVL.